The T cell receptor (beta chain) described here comes from a study of blood T cells in healthy people across ages. This clonotype has only a few counts. PCR was performed a second time for roughly 7 to 11 cycles using a sample-barcoded 5' primer and a J-beta primer mix. Using its own MiXCR run on the 5' RACE reads, TCRdb lists one record per CDR3 protein. The table lists around 1.7 million distinct CDR3 sequences, 28% of them singletons. CDR1 and CDR2 (germline): DFQATT, SNEGSKA (reference sequence). CDR3 length: 11 residues. Trimming removed 5 bases at V and 14 bases at J, with 16 bases between. The rearrangement links TRBV20-1 to TRBJ2-4; D remains unclear. Sequenced input: blood. The clonotype comes from a woman in her twenties or thirties in good health. The CDR3 region is CSASGSGWKYF. As DNA, the CDR3 is TGCAGTGCTTCCGGGTCTGGCTGGAAGTACTTC.